This T cell receptor (beta chain) was documented in a study of regulatory T cells in long-lasting Graves disease. Looking at the study overall: Over-5-year antithyroid drug use with positive TSH receptor antibodies defined persistent Graves' disease in the study.

Study findings and constraints: Newly diagnosed disease favored TRBV20-1 and TRBJ2-1 over persistent disease. Few sampled subjects may have lowered accuracy.

Stated time point: persistent/refractory GD, antithyroid drugs over 5 years with positive TRAb. PBMC-extracted RNA yielded the TCR library. Note on this clonotype: Antigen specificity is unknown.

Relying on iRepertoire HTBI primers and Arm-PCR of CDR3 regions, the team built TCR beta libraries. TCRdb recomputed calls from the multiplex PCR reads with MiXCR, one row per CDR3 protein. The sample holds 500,000 to 700,000 distinct CDR3 sequences, about 32% seen once. The CDR3 loop spans 14 amino acids. The germline V and J ends were trimmed by 6 bases and 4 bases, with 15 bases remaining between them. The origin of this receptor is a female donor with Graves disease. This sample comprised peripheral blood mononuclear cells (PBMCs), obtained when the disease was refractory, from a patient treated with antithyroid drugs. V is TRBV12-3 or TRBV12-4 and J is TRBJ1-2; D may be TRBD1 (5 bases). CDR3 bases: TGTGCCAGCAGCCCGGGGGGAGTTGTCTATGGCTACACCTTC. Its protein product is CASSPGGVVYGYTF.